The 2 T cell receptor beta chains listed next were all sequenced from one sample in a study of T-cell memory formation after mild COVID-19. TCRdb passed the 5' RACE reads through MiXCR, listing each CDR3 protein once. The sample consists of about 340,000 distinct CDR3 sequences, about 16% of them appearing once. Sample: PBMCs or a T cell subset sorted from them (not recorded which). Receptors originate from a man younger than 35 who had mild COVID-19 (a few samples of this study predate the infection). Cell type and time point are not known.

CDR3 sequence: CASSQVPRGPKDYSNQPQHF. In DNA form, the CDR3 reads TGTGCCAGCAGCCAAGTGCCAAGGGGACCCAAGGATTATAGCAATCAGCCCCAGCATTTT. V is TRBV14 and J is TRBJ1-5; maybe TRBD1 (5 bases). Trimming took off 1 base at V and 0 bases at J, with 22 bases between the two ends. The CDR3 extends over 20 amino acids. Germline CDR1 is SGHDN and CDR2 is FVKESK. The full variable domain, its missing parts supplied by reference TRBV14 and TRBJ1-5, is EAGVTQFPSHSVIEKGQTVTLRCDPISGHDNLYWYRRVMGKEIKFLLHFVKESKQDESGMPNNRFLAERTGGTYSTLKVQPAELEDSGVYFCASSQVPRGPKDYSNQPQHFGDGTRLSIL.

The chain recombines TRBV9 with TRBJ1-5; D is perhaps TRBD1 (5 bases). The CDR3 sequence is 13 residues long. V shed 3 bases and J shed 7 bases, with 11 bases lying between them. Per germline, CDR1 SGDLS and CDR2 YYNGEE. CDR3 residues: CASSAGWGQPQHF. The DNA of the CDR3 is TGTGCCAGCAGCGCCGGCTGGGGGCAGCCCCAGCATTTT.